This TCR beta chain was obtained from a study of blood T cell repertoires in COVID-19. V lost 5 bases to trimming and J lost 5 bases; unmatched junction nucleotides: 7. The CDR3 loop spans 15 amino acids. Looked up from germline, CDR1 is KGHSH and CDR2 is LQKENI. Profiling relied on immunoSEQ multiplex PCR, and the TCRdb table lists in-frame clones only, not all of them. The table has about 140,000 clones, about 79% seen once; the top ten hold less than 3%. The V call is TRBV18, the J call TRBJ2-7, with 12 bases identical to TRBD2. The sample comprised PBMCs or T cells enriched from blood (not recorded which). This receptor was taken from a woman in her forties or fifties who had recovered from COVID-19. The CDR3 DNA reads TGTGCCAGCTCATCTAGCGGGAGGGCCCTCAACGAGCAGTACTTC. This codes for CASSSSGRALNEQYF.